The 9 T cell receptor beta chains below come from one sample, sequenced in a study of spatial heterogeneity in lung cancer (dated by TCRdb to the late 2010s). Broad study findings and their caveats: The number of expanded intratumoral alpha and beta TCRs correlated with the tumor nonsynonymous mutation count.

The method behind the library was 5' RACE. The run used a NextSeq 500. Clones were called with MiXCR by TCRdb after fastp trimmed the public reads at Q25, and only in-frame beta chains were retained. One record per CDR3 amino acid sequence lists the most common genes and DNA. Here the sample has some 21,000 distinct CDR3 sequences; 5% to 7% occur a single time. Of the sample, 9% to 12% is held by the ten largest clones. The sample's time point label, decoded: sample taken at primary tumor resection. Their specific antigens are unknown. Sequences were derived from lung tumor tissue, sampled at surgery. These TCRs come from a male donor with early-stage non-small cell lung cancer.

The chain combines TRBV20-1 with TRBJ2-7, with 7 bases that match TRBD1. With V trimmed by 5 bases and J by 1 base, 14 bases remained unmatched. From germline, CDR1 is DFQATT and CDR2 SNEGSKA (reference sequence). This CDR3 contains 16 residues. The CDR3 nucleotides read TGCAGTGCTGCCCCCTCCGGGACAGTCTTTTCCTACGAGCAGTACTTC. Encoded protein: CSAAPSGTVFSYEQYF.

J is TRBJ2-2 and V is TRBV5-1, with TRBD1 as a possible D gene (5 bases). There are 17 residues in the CDR3. Germline lookup yields CDR1 SGHRS and CDR2 YFSETQ. Trimming removed 6 bases at V and 8 bases at J, with 26 bases between. The CDR3 loop is CASTSTPLPPRTGELFF. The CDR3 coding sequence is TGCGCCAGCACATCAACTCCACTACCCCCTAGGACAGGGGAGCTGTTTTTT.

V gene TRBV6-5 combines with J gene TRBJ2-2, with D perhaps matching TRBD1 (6 bases). Germline assignment: CDR1 MNHEY and CDR2 SVGAGI. The CDR3 sequence is 15 residues long. The ends were cut back, 6 bases at V and 5 bases at J, with 16 bases in the middle. The CDR3 DNA reads as TGTGCCAGCAGCCCATCTCTACAGGGTACCGGGGAGCTGTTTTTT. The encoded protein is CASSPSLQGTGELFF.

By frequency in the sample, this clonotype is medium-sized. The chain combines TRBV18 with TRBJ2-6, with TRBD2 identical over 11 bases. The CDR3 runs 18 residues. Losses at the gene ends were 3 bases for V and 0 bases for J; bases not matched to a gene: 4. Germline CDR1 KGHSH, CDR2 LQKENI. CDR3 sequence reads: CASSPGLAVISGANVLTF. The CDR3 nucleotides are TGTGCCAGCTCACCGGGACTAGCGGTTATCTCTGGGGCCAACGTCCTGACTTTC.

The chain couples TRBV12-3 or TRBV12-4 to TRBJ1-1; the D is unclear. The germline V and J ends were trimmed by 6 bases and 0 bases, with 14 bases remaining between them. The CDR3 has 15 residues. CDR3 in DNA: TGTGCCAGCAGGCCCCCGGATGGGATGAACACTGAAGCTTTCTTT. It codes for CASRPPDGMNTEAFF.

This clonotype was seen ten or more times. CDR3 in DNA: TGTGCCAGCTCCCGTAGCGGGGGGGTGGGCACAGATACGCAGTATTTT. Translation: CASSRSGGVGTDTQYF. The chain recombines TRBV6-1 with TRBJ2-3; 11 nucleotides match TRBD2. The germline gives CDR1 MNHNS, CDR2 SASEGT. V dropped 8 bases and J dropped 1; count of bases not matched to a gene: 8. The CDR3 contains 16 residues.

V usage is TRBV11-2 and J usage is TRBJ1-1; D gene ambiguous. This CDR3 is 13 amino acids long. Germline V gene lookup returns CDR1 SGHAT and CDR2 FQNNGV. V lost 1 base, J lost 1 base, and 4 bases lay in between. Written as DNA, the CDR3 is TGTGCCAGCAGCTTAGGGACGAACACTGAAGCTTTCTTT. Translating gives CASSLGTNTEAFF. Based on the CDR3 plus reference TRBV11-2 and TRBJ1-1, the full variable domain is EAGVAQSPRYKIIEKRQSVAFWCNPISGHATLYWYQQILGQGPKLLIQFQNNGVVDDSQLPKDRFSAERLKGVDSTLKIQPAKLEDSAVYLCASSLGTNTEAFFGQGTRLTVV.

In DNA form, the CDR3 reads TGTGCCACCAGCAGACAGGGGGGATTGACCGGGGAGCTGTTTTTT. Amino acids: CATSRQGGLTGELFF. The V call is TRBV15, the J call TRBJ2-2; possible D gene TRBD1, 7 bases. The CDR3 extends over 15 amino acids. With 2 bases removed from V and 5 bases from J, the gap between germline ends came to 12 bases. Germline V gives CDR1 LNHNV, CDR2 YYDKDF (reference sequence).

The chain combines TRBV4-1 with TRBJ1-5, with unresolved D. Germline V lookup: CDR1 MGHRA, CDR2 YSYEKL. This CDR3 comprises 17 residues. Trimming shortened V by 1 base and J by 2 bases, and 15 bases separated the two germline ends. The DNA for the CDR3 is TGCGCCAGCAGCCAAGGGGGAGGAAGGGCTGGCAATCAGCCCCAGCATTTT. As protein: CASSQGGGRAGNQPQHF.